Shown below are 9 T cell receptor beta chains from a single sample sequenced in a study of identical twins. MiXCR, run by TCRdb on the 5' RACE reads, gives a single entry per CDR3 protein. The sample includes 450,000 to 600,000 distinct CDR3 sequences, approximately 20% seen only once; the top ten take around 0.5%. These records were also assigned to another study, of yellow fever vaccine responses in identical twins.

Sequencing input: CD4+ T cells sorted from blood. These TCRs come from a woman younger than 30 in good health.

The chain employs TRBV6-1 and TRBJ1-5; TRBD1 is a possible D gene (6 bases). V dropped 5 bases and J dropped 0 bases, with 14 bases sitting between them. The CDR3 contains 16 residues. The germline CDR1 and CDR2 sequences are MNHNS and SASEGT. As DNA, the CDR3 is TGTGCCAGCAGTCAACAGGGATTTTATAGCAATCAGCCCCAGCATTTT. It translates to CASSQQGFYSNQPQHF.

The genes are TRBV29-1 and TRBJ1-1; tentative D call: TRBD1 (5 bases). Germline V lookup: CDR1 SQVTM, CDR2 ANQGSEA. The V end was cut by 6 bases, the J end by 6 bases, with 11 bases between. The CDR3 runs 11 residues. The CDR3 nucleotides read TGCAGCGTCTTGGAGGGGCCTGAAGCTTTCTTT. Its translation is CSVLEGPEAFF.

This sequence joins TRBV6-5 and TRBJ2-5; tentative D call: TRBD1 (6 bases). Germline values: CDR1 MNHEY, CDR2 SVGAGI. The V gene lost 0 bases and the J gene lost 2 bases, with 13 bases spanning the gap. CDR3 length: 16 amino acids. The CDR3 DNA is TGTGCCAGCAGTTACTCTCGGACAGCAGGGCAAGAGACCCAGTACTTC. Translated: CASSYSRTAGQETQYF.

This clonotype was seen a handful of times. The chain has TRBV5-1 and TRBJ2-5; TRBD1 agrees at 11 bases. From germline, CDR1 is SGHRS and CDR2 YFSETQ. This CDR3 region has 14 residues. V gave up 4 bases and J gave up 4 bases; unmatched junction bases: 3. The CDR3 spells CASSPGQGAETQYF. CDR3 in DNA: TGCGCCAGCAGCCCAGGACAGGGGGCAGAGACCCAGTACTTC.

V usage is TRBV12-3 or TRBV12-4 and J usage is TRBJ2-1; the D is unclear. CDR3 length: 12 amino acids. The V gene lost 5 bases and the J gene lost 8 bases, with 10 bases spanning the gap. The CDR3 nucleotides read TGTGCCAGCAGTGCCTTGACTGATGAGCAGTTCTTC. Its protein is CASSALTDEQFF.

The rearrangement uses TRBV24-1 and TRBJ2-3; D is unclear. CDR3 length: 15 amino acids. CDR1 is KGHDR and CDR2 is SFDVKD in the germline V gene. Trimming removed 1 base from V and 0 bases from J, with 7 bases in between. For the CDR3, the DNA is TGTGCCACCAGTGATTTAACAGAGAGCACAGATACGCAGTATTTT. Encoded protein: CATSDLTESTDTQYF.

V and J are TRBV20-1 and TRBJ2-5, with 7 nucleotides matching TRBD1. The CDR3 extends over 13 amino acids. Germline trimming cut 6 bases from V and 3 bases from J; bases unmatched to any gene: 7. CDR1 DFQATT and CDR2 SNEGSKA come from the germline V gene (reference sequence). The CDR3 loop is CSARGLTKETQYF. The DNA for the CDR3 is TGCAGTGCAAGGGGGCTGACCAAAGAGACCCAGTACTTC.

This clonotype was detected a few times. V usage is TRBV29-1 and J usage is TRBJ2-7; D call uncertain. The length of the CDR3 is 13 residues. Looked up from germline, CDR1 is SQVTM and CDR2 is ANQGSEA. V was trimmed by 4 bases and J by 7 bases, leaving 17 bases between them. Written as DNA, the CDR3 is TGCAGCGTTGTAAGGGCAGGCAGTAGGGAGCAGTACTTC. Residues: CSVVRAGSREQYF.

The V gene is TRBV27, the J gene TRBJ2-7, with TRBD2 identical over 7 bases. Per germline, CDR1 MNHEY and CDR2 SMNVEV (reference sequence). This CDR3 is built from 15 residues. Trimming took 6 bases from V and 0 from J; bases not matched to a gene: 8. This CDR3 reads CASSLTRTSSYEQYF. DNA for the CDR3: TGTGCCAGCAGCCTCACCCGGACTAGCTCCTACGAGCAGTACTTC.